This TCR beta chain was found in a study of blood T cell repertoires in COVID-19. In the study overall: The United States, Italy and Spain were the sources of the acute and convalescent COVID-19 samples. PBMCs, B-cell-depleted T cells, or T cells provided the cDNA or gDNA that made up the material.

How the authors handled the data: Using reference gene primer amplification, nucleated cell counts were estimated. TCRdb's copy holds only in-frame clones and misses some; the assay was immunoSEQ multiplex PCR. The V and J calls and the clone size are those of that table, but D and trimming were determined from the DNA. The table has about 250,000 clones, roughly 84% seen once; the top ten hold around 3.6%. V gave up 6 bases and J gave up 1 base, with 16 bases separating them. Germline loops: CDR1 LNHDA, CDR2 SQIVND (reference sequence). This CDR3 is 16 amino acids long. The source of this sequence is a woman aged 40-49 years with active or convalescent COVID-19. The sample comprised peripheral blood. This sequence joins TRBV19 and TRBJ1-3; TRBD1 might be the D (6 bases). This CDR3 is CASSLSFGQSGNTIYF. CDR3 coding DNA: TGTGCCAGTAGCCTATCATTCGGACAGTCTGGAAACACCATATATTTT.